This T cell receptor (beta chain) appears in the sequencing data of a study of CD8+CD57+ T cells in acquired aplastic anemia. Study overall: The sorted CD4+ and CD8+ cells yielded an average around 3 ug of DNA.

This clonotype appeared a few times. Profiling of TCR beta VDJ combinations and CDR3 sequences used genomic DNA as template. TCRdb redid the calling of the reads with MiXCR, one entry per CDR3 protein. The sample records over 150,000 distinct CDR3 sequences, about three fifths being singletons. CDR3 length: 13 residues. The germline CDR1 and CDR2 sequences are SEHNR and FQNEAQ (reference sequence). Trimming took 6 bases from V and 0 from J, leaving 8 bases between them. CD8+CD57+ cell expansion had been shown by flow cytometry in patients chosen for sequencing. Every patient was diagnosed with severe acquired aplastic anemia. No patient had been given any therapy when blood was sampled.

The sequenced sample consisted of sorted CD4+, CD8+, or CD8+CD57+ T cells (not recorded which) from PBMCs. This TCR was recovered from a human donor with aplastic anemia. The J gene is TRBJ2-5, the V gene TRBV7-9; D unclear. The CDR3 protein is CASRPGNQETQYF. The CDR3 bases are TGTGCCAGCAGACCCGGAAACCAAGAGACCCAGTACTTC.